This TCR beta chain is drawn from a study of blood T cells in healthy people across ages. With a J-beta primer mix and a sample-barcoded 5' primer, a second PCR ran roughly 6 to 12 cycles. One entry per CDR3 protein results from TCRdb running MiXCR on the 5' RACE reads. The profile shows around 600,000 distinct CDR3 sequences, 40% to 55% of them singletons. V lost 4 bases, J lost 10 bases, and 12 bases lay in between. Germline V CDR1 and CDR2: LGHDT, YNNKEL (reference sequence). The length of the CDR3 is 12 residues. Per-sample yields of isolated PBMCs were at least 6 million. The sequencing sample was made of blood. The receptor's source is an elderly man in good health. V gene TRBV3-1 combines with J gene TRBJ2-3; D ambiguous. DNA for the CDR3: TGTGCCAGCAGCCCGTCGGCGAACGCGCAGTATTTT. Translation: CASSPSANAQYF.